This T cell receptor (beta chain) was recorded in a study of blood T cell repertoires in COVID-19. Study at large: The origin of the acute and convalescent COVID-19 samples was the United States, Italy and Spain. From T cells, B-cell-depleted T cells, or PBMCs came the material, which was cDNA or gDNA.

Study processing details: Estimation of nucleated cell counts was performed using reference gene primer amplification. TCRdb's copy holds only in-frame clones and misses some; the assay was immunoSEQ multiplex PCR. D and trimming were read from the DNA, whereas the V and J calls and clone size are those reported in that table. This table holds approximately 330,000 clones, about nine tenths found once. On this clone itself: Distinct nucleotide sequences in the sample also encode this CDR3.

The source is a man younger than 45 with COVID-19, enrolled during active disease. The source material was peripheral blood.

The CDR3 DNA reads as TGTGCCAGCAGCTTAGATGCGGGGATCGGAGCTAAAAACATTCAGTACTTC. This sequence encodes CASSLDAGIGAKNIQYF. The gene calls are TRBV7-2 and TRBJ2-4; possibly TRBD2 for D (6 bases). Germline V lookup: CDR1 SGHTA, CDR2 FQGNSA. Trimming pared 1 base from V and 4 bases from J, leaving 17 bases between. The CDR3 has 17 residues.